The rows below give T cell receptor beta chains drawn from one sample of a study of T cell responses to AZD1222 COVID-19 vaccine. Assay used: immunoSEQ multiplex PCR; TCRdb lists only in-frame clones, some missing. The profile shows 90,000 to 120,000 clones, over 85% of them singletons. The source material was peripheral blood, sampled on day 0 of AZD1222 vaccination. All receptors come from an adult in good health. Each CDR3 is given without its conserved first and last residue.

J	V	CDR3
TRBJ1-1	TRBV27	ASRDDRGDTEAF
TRBJ2-1	TRBV3-1/TRBV3-2	ASSHLGLAGGRSNEQF
TRBJ1-2	TRBV7-2	ASSLGTDSLPNYGYT
TRBJ1-5	TRBV5-6	ASSLRGVNQPQH
TRBJ1-4	TRBV19	ASSISGLDEKLF
TRBJ2-1	TRBV5-1	ASSHGGVADYNEQF
TRBJ2-7	TRBV7-2	ASSLAREYYEQY
TRBJ2-1	TRBV2	ASKPPNNEQF
TRBJ2-4	TRBV19	ASSIRPVSSGVLAKNIQY
TRBJ1-1	TRBV5-1	ASSLWWDGTEAF
TRBJ1-6	TRBV28	ASSLPTSQPLH
TRBJ1-1	TRBV11-2	ASSSDRGTEAF
TRBJ2-1	TRBV24-1	ATQGDNEQF
TRBJ2-1	TRBV2	ASTRGLAGNNEQF
TRBJ2-7	TRBV11-2	ASSLKGGRNYEQY
TRBJ1-6	TRBV4-2	ASSQDGWQGVSPLH
TRBJ1-6	TRBV27	ASSPGGRAYSPLH
TRBJ2-2	TRBV5-1	ASSFGTGLNTGELF
TRBJ2-5	TRBV5-4	ASSPRIAGLQETQY
TRBJ1-2	TRBV5-6	ASSFVAGANYGYT
TRBJ2-2	TRBV12-5	ASGLRLAGGPDGELF
TRBJ2-7	TRBV4-1	ASSLGQGLYEQY
TRBJ1-5	TRBV6-2/TRBV6-3	ASSYSVNQPQH
TRBJ2-2	TRBV5-4	ASSLARASGTGGELF
TRBJ2-1	TRBV27	ASSLEGTRGEQF
TRBJ1-2	TRBV19	ASSLQGWGYT
TRBJ2-2	TRBV3-1/TRBV3-2	ASGTLGGELF
TRBJ2-1	TRBV28	ASSSFPTSGMTSSYNEQF
TRBJ2-5	TRBV2	ASRSSGGETQY
TRBJ2-3	TRBV15	ATSRGGRGRTDTQY
TRBJ2-5	TRBV9	ASSSGLLTQETQY
TRBJ2-7	TRBV7-8	ASSSLAGDYEQY
TRBJ2-7	TRBV11-3	ASSLGREYEQY
TRBJ2-7	TRBV30	AWRQGLYEQY
TRBJ1-5	TRBV28	ASSLGRDQPQH
TRBJ2-1	TRBV3-1/TRBV3-2	ASSQEISGRGGEQF
TRBJ2-7	TRBV18	ASSPPVGSGEQY
TRBJ2-3	TRBV7-2	ASSPRPRTTTHTQY